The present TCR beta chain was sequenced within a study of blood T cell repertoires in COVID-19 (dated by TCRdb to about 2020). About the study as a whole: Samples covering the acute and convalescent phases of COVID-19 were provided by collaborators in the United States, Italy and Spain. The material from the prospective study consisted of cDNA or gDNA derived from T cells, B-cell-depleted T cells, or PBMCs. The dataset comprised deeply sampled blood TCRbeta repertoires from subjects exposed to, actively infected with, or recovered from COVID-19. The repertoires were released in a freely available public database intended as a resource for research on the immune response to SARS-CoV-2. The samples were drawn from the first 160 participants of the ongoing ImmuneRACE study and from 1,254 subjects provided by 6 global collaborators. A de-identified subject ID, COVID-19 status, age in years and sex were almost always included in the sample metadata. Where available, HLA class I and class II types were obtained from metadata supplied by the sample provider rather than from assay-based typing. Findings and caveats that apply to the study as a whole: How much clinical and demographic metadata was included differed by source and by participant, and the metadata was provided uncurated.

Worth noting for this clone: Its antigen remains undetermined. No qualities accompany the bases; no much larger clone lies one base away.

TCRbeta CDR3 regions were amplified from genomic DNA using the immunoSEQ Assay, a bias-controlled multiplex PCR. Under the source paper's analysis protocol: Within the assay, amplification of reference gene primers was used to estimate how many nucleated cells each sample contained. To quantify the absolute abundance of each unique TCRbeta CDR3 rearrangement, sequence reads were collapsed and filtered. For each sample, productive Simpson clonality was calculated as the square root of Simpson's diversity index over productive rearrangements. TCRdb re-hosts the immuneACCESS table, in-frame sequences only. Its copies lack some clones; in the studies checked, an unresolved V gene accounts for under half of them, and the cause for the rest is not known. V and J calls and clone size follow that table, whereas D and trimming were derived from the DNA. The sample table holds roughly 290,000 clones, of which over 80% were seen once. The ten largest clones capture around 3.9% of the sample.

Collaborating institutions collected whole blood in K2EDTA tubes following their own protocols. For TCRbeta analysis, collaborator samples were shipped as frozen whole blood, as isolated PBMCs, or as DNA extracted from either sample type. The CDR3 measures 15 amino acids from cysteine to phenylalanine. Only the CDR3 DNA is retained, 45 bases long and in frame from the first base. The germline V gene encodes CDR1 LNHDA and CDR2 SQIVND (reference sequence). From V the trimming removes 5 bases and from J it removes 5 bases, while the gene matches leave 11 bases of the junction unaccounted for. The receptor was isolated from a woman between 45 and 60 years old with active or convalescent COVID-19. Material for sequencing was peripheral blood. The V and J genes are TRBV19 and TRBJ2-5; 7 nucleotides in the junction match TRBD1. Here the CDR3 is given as CASSPQQGRTETQYF. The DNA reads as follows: TGTGCCAGTAGTCCCCAACAGGGGCGGACGGAGACCCAGTACTTC.